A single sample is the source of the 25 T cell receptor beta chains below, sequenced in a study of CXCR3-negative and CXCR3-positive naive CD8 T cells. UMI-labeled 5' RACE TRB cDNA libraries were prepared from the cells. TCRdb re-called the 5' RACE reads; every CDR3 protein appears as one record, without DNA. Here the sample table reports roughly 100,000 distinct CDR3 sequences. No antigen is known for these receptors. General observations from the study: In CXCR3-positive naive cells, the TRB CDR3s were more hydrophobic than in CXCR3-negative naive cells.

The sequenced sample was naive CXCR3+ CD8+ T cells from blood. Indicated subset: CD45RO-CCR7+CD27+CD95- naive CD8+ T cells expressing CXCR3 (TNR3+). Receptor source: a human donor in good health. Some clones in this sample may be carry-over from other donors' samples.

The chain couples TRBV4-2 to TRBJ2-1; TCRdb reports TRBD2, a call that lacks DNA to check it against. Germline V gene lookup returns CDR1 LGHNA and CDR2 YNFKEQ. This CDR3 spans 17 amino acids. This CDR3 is CASTPEVVAGAYNEQFF.

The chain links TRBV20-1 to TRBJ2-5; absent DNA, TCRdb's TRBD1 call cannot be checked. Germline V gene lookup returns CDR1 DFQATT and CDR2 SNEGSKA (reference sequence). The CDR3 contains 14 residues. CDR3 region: CSARFPDAQETQYF.

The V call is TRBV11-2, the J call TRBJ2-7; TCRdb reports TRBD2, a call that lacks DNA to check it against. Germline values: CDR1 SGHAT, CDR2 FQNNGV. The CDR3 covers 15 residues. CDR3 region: CASSLEAGPTYEQYF.

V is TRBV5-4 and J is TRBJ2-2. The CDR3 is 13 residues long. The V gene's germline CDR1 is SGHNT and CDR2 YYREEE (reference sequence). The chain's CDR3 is CASRTSNTGELFF.

CDR3: CSARGHGGNTRDTEAFF. The V and J genes are TRBV20-1 and TRBJ1-1; without DNA, the TCRdb call of TRBD1 cannot be checked. CDR1 and CDR2 (germline): DFQATT, SNEGSKA (reference sequence). The CDR3 contains 17 residues.

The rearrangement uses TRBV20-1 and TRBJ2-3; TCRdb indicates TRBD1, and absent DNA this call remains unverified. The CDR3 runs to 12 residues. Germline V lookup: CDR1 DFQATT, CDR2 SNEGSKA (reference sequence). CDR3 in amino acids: CSGNFEGHTQYF.

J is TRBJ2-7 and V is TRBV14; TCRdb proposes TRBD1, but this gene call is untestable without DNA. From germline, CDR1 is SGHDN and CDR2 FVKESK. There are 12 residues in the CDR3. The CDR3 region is CASSQVGDEQYF.

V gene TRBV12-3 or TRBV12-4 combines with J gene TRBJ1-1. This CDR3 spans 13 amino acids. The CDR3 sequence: CASSFGMNTEAFF.

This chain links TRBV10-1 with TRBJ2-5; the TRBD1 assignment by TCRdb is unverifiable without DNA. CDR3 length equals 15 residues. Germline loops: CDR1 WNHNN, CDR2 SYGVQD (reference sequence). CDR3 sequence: CASSERAPGQETQYF.

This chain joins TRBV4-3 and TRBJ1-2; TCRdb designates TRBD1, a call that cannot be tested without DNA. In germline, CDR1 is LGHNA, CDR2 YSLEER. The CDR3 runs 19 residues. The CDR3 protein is CASSQDRTRTEPTNYGYTF.

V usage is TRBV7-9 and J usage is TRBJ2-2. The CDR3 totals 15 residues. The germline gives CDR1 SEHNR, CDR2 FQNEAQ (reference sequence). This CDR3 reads CASSLVSANTGELFF.

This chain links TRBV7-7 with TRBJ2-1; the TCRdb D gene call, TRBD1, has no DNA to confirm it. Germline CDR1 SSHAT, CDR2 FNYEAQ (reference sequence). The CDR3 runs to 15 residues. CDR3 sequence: CASSPGALPYNEQFF.

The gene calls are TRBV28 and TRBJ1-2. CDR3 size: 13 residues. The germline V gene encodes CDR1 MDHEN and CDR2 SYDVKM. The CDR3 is CASSPRENYGYTF.

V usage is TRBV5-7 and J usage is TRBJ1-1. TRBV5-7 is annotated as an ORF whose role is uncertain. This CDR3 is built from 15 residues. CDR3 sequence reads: CASSLEGGEVAEAFF.

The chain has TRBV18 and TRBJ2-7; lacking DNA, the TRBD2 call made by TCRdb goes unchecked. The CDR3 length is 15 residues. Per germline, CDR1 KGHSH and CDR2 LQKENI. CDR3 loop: CASSPGLAASYEQYF.

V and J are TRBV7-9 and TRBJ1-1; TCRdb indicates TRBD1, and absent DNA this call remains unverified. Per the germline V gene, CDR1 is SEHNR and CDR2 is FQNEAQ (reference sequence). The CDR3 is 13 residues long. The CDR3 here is CASSLQPTGLNGF.

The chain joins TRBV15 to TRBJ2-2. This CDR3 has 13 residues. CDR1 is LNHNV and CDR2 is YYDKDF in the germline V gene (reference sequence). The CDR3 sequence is CATSRGVVGELFF.

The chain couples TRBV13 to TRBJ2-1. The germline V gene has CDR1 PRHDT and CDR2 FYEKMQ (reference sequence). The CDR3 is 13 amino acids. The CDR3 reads CASSPNFGNEQFF. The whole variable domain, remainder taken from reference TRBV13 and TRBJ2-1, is AAGVIQSPRHLIKEKRETATLKCYPIPRHDTVYWYQQGPGQDPQFLISFYEKMQSDKGSIPDRFSAQQFSDYHSELNMSSLELGDSALYFCASSPNFGNEQFFGPGTRLTVL.

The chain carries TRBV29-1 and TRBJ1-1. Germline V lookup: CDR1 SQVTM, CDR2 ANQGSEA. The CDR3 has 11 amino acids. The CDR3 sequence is CSVPVDLEAFF.

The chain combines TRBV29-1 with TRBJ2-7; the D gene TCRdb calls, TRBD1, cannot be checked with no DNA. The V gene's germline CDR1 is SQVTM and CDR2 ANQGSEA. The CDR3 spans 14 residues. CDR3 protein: CSVAASDGTYEQYF.

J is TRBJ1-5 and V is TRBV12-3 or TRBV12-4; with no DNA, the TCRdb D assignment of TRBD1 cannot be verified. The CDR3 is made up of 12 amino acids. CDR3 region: CASSAGGQPQHF.

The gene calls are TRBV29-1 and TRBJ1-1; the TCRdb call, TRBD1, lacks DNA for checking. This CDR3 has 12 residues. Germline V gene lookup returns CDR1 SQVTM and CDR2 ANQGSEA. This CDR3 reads CSAPGQGGKAFF.

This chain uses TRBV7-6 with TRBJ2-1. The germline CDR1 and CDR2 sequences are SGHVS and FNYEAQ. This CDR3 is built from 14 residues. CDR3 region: CASSLGGYNNEQFF.

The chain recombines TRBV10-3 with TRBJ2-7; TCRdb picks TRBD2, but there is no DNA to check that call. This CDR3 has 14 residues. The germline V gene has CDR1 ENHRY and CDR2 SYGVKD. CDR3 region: CAISEGLFSYEQYF.

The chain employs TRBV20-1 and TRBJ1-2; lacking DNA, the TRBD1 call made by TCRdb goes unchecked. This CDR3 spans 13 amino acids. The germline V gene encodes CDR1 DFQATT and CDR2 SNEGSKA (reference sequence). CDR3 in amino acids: CSARLRGDYGYTF.